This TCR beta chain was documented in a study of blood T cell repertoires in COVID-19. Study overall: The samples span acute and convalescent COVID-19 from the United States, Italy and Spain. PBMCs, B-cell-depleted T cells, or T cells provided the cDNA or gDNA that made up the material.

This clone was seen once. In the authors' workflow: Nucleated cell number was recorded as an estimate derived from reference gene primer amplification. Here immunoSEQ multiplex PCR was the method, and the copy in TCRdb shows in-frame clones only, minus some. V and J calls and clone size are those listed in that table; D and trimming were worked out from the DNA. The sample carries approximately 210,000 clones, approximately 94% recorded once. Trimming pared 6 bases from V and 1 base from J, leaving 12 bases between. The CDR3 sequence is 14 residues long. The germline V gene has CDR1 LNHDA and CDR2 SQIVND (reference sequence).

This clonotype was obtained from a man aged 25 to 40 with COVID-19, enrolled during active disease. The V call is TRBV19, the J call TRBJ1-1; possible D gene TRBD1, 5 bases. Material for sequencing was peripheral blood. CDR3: CASRTIQGNTEAFF. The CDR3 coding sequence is TGTGCCAGTAGAACGATCCAGGGGAACACTGAAGCTTTCTTT.